The 18 T cell receptor beta chains reported below all come from one sample, sequenced in a study of identical twins. TCRdb itself ran the 5' RACE reads through MiXCR, one entry per CDR3 protein. In the table there are 550,000 to 700,000 distinct CDR3 sequences, approximately 10% of which are singletons. This same sample was also part of a study on yellow fever vaccine responses in identical twins.

The sequenced sample was PBMCs. These receptors originate from a woman aged 18 to 35 in good health.

The gene calls are TRBV11-2 and TRBJ2-2, with D perhaps TRBD2 (5 bases). Germline V gene sequence: CDR1 SGHAT, CDR2 FQNNGV. V was clipped by 4 bases and J by 6 bases, with 9 bases between them. The CDR3 totals 13 residues. This CDR3 is CASSSPGAGELFF. The CDR3 DNA sequence: TGTGCCAGCAGCTCCCCCGGGGCCGGGGAGCTGTTTTTT.

The V and J genes are TRBV3-1 and TRBJ2-6; D not certain. The germline V gene has CDR1 LGHDT and CDR2 YNNKEL (reference sequence). V lost 1 base to trimming and J lost 3 bases, with 7 bases between them. The CDR3 contains 15 residues. In DNA form, the CDR3 reads TGTGCCAGCAGCCAAGTGGGCGGTGGGGCCAACGTCCTGACTTTC. This codes for CASSQVGGGANVLTF. Drawing the rest from reference TRBV3-1 and TRBJ2-6, the complete variable domain is DTAVSQTPKYLVTQMGNDKSIKCEQNLGHDTMYWYKQDSKKFLKIMFSYNNKELIINETVPNRFSPKSPDKAHLNLHINSLELGDSAVYFCASSQVGGGANVLTFGAGSRLTVL.

The chain is built from TRBV14 and TRBJ2-7; no definite D call. The CDR3 covers 13 residues. V shed 4 bases and J shed 2 bases, with 9 bases lying between them. Germline assignment: CDR1 SGHDN and CDR2 FVKESK. CDR3 nucleotides: TGTGCCAGCAGCCCGCCTTCAACCTACGAGCAGTACTTC. Translated: CASSPPSTYEQYF.

V usage is TRBV20-1 and J usage is TRBJ2-5; 8 positions match TRBD2. The CDR3 length is 17 residues. Unmatched junction bases numbered 13, after V lost 3 bases and J lost 1 base. Germline V gives CDR1 DFQATT, CDR2 SNEGSKA (reference sequence). In nucleotides, the CDR3 is TGCAGTGCTAGCGCCTACCAACAGCGGGGGAGCCAAGAGACCCAGTACTTC. Its protein product is CSASAYQQRGSQETQYF.

The rearrangement links TRBV5-1 to TRBJ2-1; 11 bases agree with TRBD1. This CDR3 is built from 14 residues. Trimming took 5 bases from V and 6 from J; bases not matched to a gene: 4. CDR1 and CDR2 from the germline V gene are SGHRS and YFSETQ. This CDR3 is CASSVGQGVNEQFF. In DNA form, the CDR3 reads TGCGCCAGCAGTGTGGGACAGGGGGTCAATGAGCAGTTCTTC.

This clonotype has a count of ten or more. Mismatch with germline at one junction end may stem from a read error. V and J are TRBV29-1 and TRBJ2-2; D is perhaps TRBD1 (6 bases). The CDR3 consists of 15 residues. Germline values: CDR1 SQVTM, CDR2 ANQGSEA. The CDR3, as DNA: TGCAGCGTCGAAGTGTTTAATACAGGGCACGGGGAGCTGTTTTTT. Protein: CSVEVFNTGHGELFF.

This clonotype was observed many times. The CDR3 loop is CSARAGTSGHTTSTDTQYF. DNA of the CDR3: TGCAGTGCTAGAGCGGGGACTAGCGGGCACACCACTAGCACAGATACGCAGTATTTT. The chain has TRBV20-1 and TRBJ2-3; 12 positions match TRBD2. This CDR3 comprises 19 residues. Germline assignment: CDR1 DFQATT and CDR2 SNEGSKA (reference sequence). Trimming removed 1 base from V and 0 bases from J; junction bases left unmatched: 11.

This clonotype has just one count. The CDR3 reads CASSPGLPGYGYTF. DNA of the CDR3: TGTGCCAGCAGCCCTGGCCTCCCTGGCTATGGCTACACCTTC. The V gene is TRBV13, the J gene TRBJ1-2; D is uncertain. Between the trimmed V and J ends, which lost 5 bases and 4 bases, there was a span of 14 bases. CDR3 size: 14 residues. The germline V gene encodes CDR1 PRHDT and CDR2 FYEKMQ (reference sequence).

This chain uses TRBV7-9 with TRBJ1-3, with D uncertain. Trimming left V 1 base short and J 5 bases short, with 3 bases between. Per germline, CDR1 SEHNR and CDR2 FQNEAQ (reference sequence). CDR3 length equals 12 residues. CDR3 amino acids: CASSLGRNTIYF. CDR3 DNA: TGTGCCAGCAGCTTAGGGAGAAACACCATATATTTT.

At least ten counts were recorded for this clonotype. The chain joins TRBV20-1 to TRBJ1-2, with 7 bases that match TRBD1. The V gene end was trimmed by 5 bases and the J gene end by 8 bases; junction bases not matched to a gene: 8. This CDR3 has 12 residues. CDR1 DFQATT and CDR2 SNEGSKA come from the germline V gene (reference sequence). The CDR3 protein is CSALQGPLGYTF. CDR3 coding DNA: TGCAGTGCTCTACAGGGGCCTCTAGGCTACACCTTC.

The rearrangement links TRBV20-1 to TRBJ2-5; D is unresolved. Germline lookup yields CDR1 DFQATT and CDR2 SNEGSKA (reference sequence). The CDR3 sequence is 13 residues long. Between the trimmed V and J ends, which lost 2 bases and 4 bases, there was a span of 11 bases. Here the CDR3 DNA reads TGCAGTGCTAGATCCATGTTACTAGAGACCCAGTACTTC. Protein sequence: CSARSMLLETQYF.

In this sample, this clonotype turned up many times. The rearrangement links TRBV6-6 to TRBJ1-2, with D hard to call. The CDR3 has 11 amino acids. Germline CDR1 is MNHNY and CDR2 is SVGAGI (reference sequence). The V end was cut by 6 bases, the J end by 4 bases, with 6 bases between. The CDR3 is CASRGSYGYTF. CDR3 coding DNA: TGTGCCAGCAGAGGCAGCTATGGCTACACCTTC.

This clonotype was counted at least ten times. This chain joins TRBV5-1 and TRBJ2-1; 14 nucleotides line up with TRBD2. Germline V gene sequence: CDR1 SGHRS, CDR2 YFSETQ. Unmatched junction bases numbered 18, after V lost 5 bases and J lost 5 bases. The CDR3 runs 20 residues. The CDR3 sequence: CASRSGVPGLAGANDNEQFF. DNA for the CDR3: TGCGCCAGCAGGTCTGGGGTACCGGGACTAGCGGGAGCGAACGACAATGAGCAGTTCTTC.

The chain uses TRBV6-1 and TRBJ2-7; 8 bases are shared with TRBD1. The germline CDR1 and CDR2 sequences are MNHNS and SASEGT. Unmatched junction bases numbered 3, after V lost 11 bases and J lost 3 bases. CDR3 size: 11 residues. CDR3 sequence: CARQGSYEQYF. The CDR3 DNA sequence: TGTGCCCGACAGGGGAGCTACGAGCAGTACTTC.

This clonotype was counted between two and nine times. CDR3 in amino acids: CASSRTGGFHEQYF. Written as DNA, the CDR3 is TGTGCCAGCAGCCGGACAGGGGGCTTCCACGAGCAGTACTTC. The J gene is TRBJ2-7, the V gene TRBV7-9; the match to TRBD1 covers 11 bases. The CDR3 has 14 amino acids. The germline V gene encodes CDR1 SEHNR and CDR2 FQNEAQ (reference sequence). V shed 5 bases and J 5 bases; nucleotides not matched to a gene: 5.

This clonotype was picked up many times. This chain links TRBV7-9 with TRBJ2-7, with 12 bases lining up with TRBD2. Germline CDR1 reads SEHNR; CDR2 reads FQNEAQ (reference sequence). The junction had 8 bases not matched to a gene; V was cut back by 5 bases and J by 9 bases. This CDR3 comprises 14 residues. The CDR3 nucleotides read TGTGCCAGCAGCCTGGCTAGCGGGAGGGGATGGCAGTACTTC. It codes for CASSLASGRGWQYF. The whole variable domain, filled in from reference TRBV7-9 and TRBJ2-7, reads DTGVSQNPRHKITKRGQNVTFRCDPISEHNRLYWYRQTLGQGPEFLTYFQNEAQLEKSRLLSDRFSAERPKGSFSTLEIQRTEQGDSAMYLCASSLASGRGWQYFGPGTRLTVT.

A word on this clonotype: This CDR3 fails to terminate in the conserved phenylalanine or tryptophan, so it likely reflects a read error. The J gene is TRBJ1-1, the V gene TRBV19, with D uncertain. Germline V gene data show CDR1 as LNHDA and CDR2 as SQIVND (reference sequence). The CDR3 spans 13 residues. V lost 3 bases and J lost 1, with 6 bases in between. CDR3 bases: TGTGCCAGTAGTATTGGAGGGAACACTGAAGCTTTCTGT. Its translation is CASSIGGNTEAFC.

The chain recombines TRBV4-3 with TRBJ1-5, with a weak D call TRBD1 (6 bases). The CDR3 spans 15 residues. Trimming shortened V by 6 bases and J by 1 base, and 13 bases separated the two germline ends. Germline V gives CDR1 LGHNA, CDR2 YSLEER. The CDR3 is CASSLDRSSNQPQHF. In nucleotides, the CDR3 is TGCGCCAGCAGTCTGGACAGAAGCAGCAATCAGCCCCAGCATTTT.